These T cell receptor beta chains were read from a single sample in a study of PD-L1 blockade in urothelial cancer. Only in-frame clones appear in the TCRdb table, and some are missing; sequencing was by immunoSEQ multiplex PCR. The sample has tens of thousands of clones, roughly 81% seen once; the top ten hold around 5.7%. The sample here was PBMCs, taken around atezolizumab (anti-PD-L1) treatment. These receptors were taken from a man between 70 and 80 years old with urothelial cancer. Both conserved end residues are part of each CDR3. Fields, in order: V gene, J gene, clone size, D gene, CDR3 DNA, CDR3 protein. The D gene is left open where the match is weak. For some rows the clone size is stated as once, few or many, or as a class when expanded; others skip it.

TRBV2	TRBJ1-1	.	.	TGTGCCAGCAGTCCCCCAATGAACACTGAAGCTTTCTTT	CASSPPMNTEAFF
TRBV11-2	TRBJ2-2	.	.	TGTGCCAGCATCCTAAGGTGGGGAGTCGGGGAGCTGTTTTTT	CASILRWGVGELFF
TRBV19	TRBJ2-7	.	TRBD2	TGTGCCAGTGGGCTGGCAAGCGGGGAAGAGCAGTACTTC	CASGLASGEEQYF
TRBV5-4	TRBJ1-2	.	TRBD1	TGTGCCAGCAGCCCAGGACAGGCTGTAAACTATGGCTACACCTTC	CASSPGQAVNYGYTF
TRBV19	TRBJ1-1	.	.	TGTGCCAGTAGTACCCAGGGGCTCAACACTGAAGCTTTCTTT	CASSTQGLNTEAFF
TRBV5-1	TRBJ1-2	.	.	TGCGCCAGCAGCTTGAATCCCGGGTCGGGCTATGGCTACACCTTC	CASSLNPGSGYGYTF
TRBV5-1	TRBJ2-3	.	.	TGCGCCAGCAGCTTGGGTCGGGGAACAGATACGCAGTATTTT	CASSLGRGTDTQYF
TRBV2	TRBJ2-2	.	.	TGTGCCAGCAGACAGGAGAAGGGCACCGGGGAGCTGTTTTTT	CASRQEKGTGELFF
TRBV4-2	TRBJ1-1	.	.	TGTGCCAGCAGCCAAGTCTCCCCGAACACTGAAGCTTTCTTT	CASSQVSPNTEAFF
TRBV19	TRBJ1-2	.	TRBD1	TGTGCCAGTACCAAGCCGCCGGACAGGGGCCAAGGCTACACCTTC	CASTKPPDRGQGYTF
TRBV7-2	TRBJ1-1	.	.	TGTGCCAGCAGCTTAGGGGACATAAAGAACACTGAAGCTTTCTTT	CASSLGDIKNTEAFF
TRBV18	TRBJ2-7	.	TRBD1	TGTGCCAGCTCGCCCGGGACAGGGGACAACGAGCAGTACTTC	CASSPGTGDNEQYF
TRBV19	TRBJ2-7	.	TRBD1	TGTGCCAGTAGTCGGACAGGGGGCTCCTACGAGCAGTACTTC	CASSRTGGSYEQYF
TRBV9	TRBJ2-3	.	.	TGTGCCAGCAGCGCCGCACTAGGAGGAACAGATACGCAGTATTTT	CASSAALGGTDTQYF
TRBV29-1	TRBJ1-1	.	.	TGCAGCGGACACCTCGGGGGTGAAGCTTTCTTT	CSGHLGGEAFF
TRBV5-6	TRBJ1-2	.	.	TGTGCCAGCAGCTTTCAGCGAACTCCTAACTATGGCTACACCTTC	CASSFQRTPNYGYTF
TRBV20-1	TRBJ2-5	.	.	TGCAGTGCGTATTCGGGGGAGACCCAGTACTTC	CSAYSGETQYF
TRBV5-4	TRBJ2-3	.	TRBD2	TGTGCCAGCAGTTTAGCGGGAGTGTCAGATACGCAGTATTTT	CASSLAGVSDTQYF
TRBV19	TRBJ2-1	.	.	TGTGCCACCCTCCCGGAGGGGGGGGCCTGGAATGAGCAGTTCTTC	CATLPEGGAWNEQFF
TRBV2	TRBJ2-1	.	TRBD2	TGTGCCAGCAGCCTTACTAGCGGGGGGGGCGATGAGCAGTTCTTC	CASSLTSGGGDEQFF
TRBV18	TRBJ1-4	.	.	TGTGCCAGCTCACCAGGCAGATATAATGAAAAACTGTTTTTT	CASSPGRYNEKLFF
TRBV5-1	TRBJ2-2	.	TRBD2	TGCGCCAGCAGCTTGCAAGCGGGGGCCAACACCGGGGAGCTGTTTTTT	CASSLQAGANTGELFF
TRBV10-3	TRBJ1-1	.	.	TGTGCCATCCAAGGGGTTATGAACACTGAAGCTTTCTTT	CAIQGVMNTEAFF
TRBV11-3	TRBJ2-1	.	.	TGTGCCAGCAGCTTAGAAGGGGTGGCGGGGCACTACAATGAGCAGTTCTTC	CASSLEGVAGHYNEQFF
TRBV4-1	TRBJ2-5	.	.	TGCGCCAGCAGCCAAGAGGAGCGGGTGGTTCAAGAGACCCAGTACTTC	CASSQEERVVQETQYF
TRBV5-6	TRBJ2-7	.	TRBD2	TGTGCCAGCAGCTTTGGGACTAGAAACTACGAGCAGTACTTC	CASSFGTRNYEQYF
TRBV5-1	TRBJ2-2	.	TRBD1	TGCGCCAGCAGCGTCCGACAGGGAACCGGGGAGCTGTTTTTT	CASSVRQGTGELFF
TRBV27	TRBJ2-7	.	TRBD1	TGTGCCAGCAGTAGACCCGGGACAGCAACCTACGAGCAGTACTTC	CASSRPGTATYEQYF
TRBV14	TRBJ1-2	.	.	TGTGCCAGCAGCCTGGGGACTTATGGCTACACCTTC	CASSLGTYGYTF
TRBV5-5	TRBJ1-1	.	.	TGTGCCAGCAGCTTGGAGGCAGGGGTAGCTTTCTTT	CASSLEAGVAFF
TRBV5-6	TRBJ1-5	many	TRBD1	TGTGCCAGCAGCCTAGGACAGGGTGGCCAGCCCCAGCATTTT	CASSLGQGGQPQHF
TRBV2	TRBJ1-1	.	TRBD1	TGTGCCATCAGGGTACAGGGGCCTCGGGTGGAAGCAGCTTTCTTT	CAIRVQGPRVEAAFF
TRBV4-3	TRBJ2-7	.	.	TGCGCCAGCAGCCAAGATAGGGGAGGGGGAGTCTACGAGCAGTACTTC	CASSQDRGGGVYEQYF
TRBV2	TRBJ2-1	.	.	TGTGCCAGCAGTCCCCCCGATAAACTAGGGAATGAGCAGTTCTTC	CASSPPDKLGNEQFF
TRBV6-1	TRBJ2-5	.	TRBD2	TGTGCCAGCAGTGAAAGCCCACTAGCGGGGACAGAGACCCAGTACTTC	CASSESPLAGTETQYF
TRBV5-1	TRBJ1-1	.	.	TGCGCCAGCAGCCCGCCAACTGTGAACACTGAAGCTTTCTTT	CASSPPTVNTEAFF
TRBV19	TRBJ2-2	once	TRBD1	TGTGCCAGTTCACGAGGGGACAGTCCCACCGGGGAGCTGTTTTTT	CASSRGDSPTGELFF
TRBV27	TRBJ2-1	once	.	TGTGCCAGCAGTTTAGATAAGAGAGGGCCTAGCAATGAGCAGTTCTTC	CASSLDKRGPSNEQFF
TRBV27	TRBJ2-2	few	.	TGTGCCAGCAGTACTCTCGGCACAGGGCTCGGGGAGCTGTTTTTT	CASSTLGTGLGELFF
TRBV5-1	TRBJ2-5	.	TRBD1	TGCGCCAGCAGCTGGGACAGGGCAGAGACCCAGTACTTC	CASSWDRAETQYF
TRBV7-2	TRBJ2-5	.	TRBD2	TGTGCCAGCAGCTTGTCCGGGACTAGCAGATTCCAAGAGACCCAGTACTTC	CASSLSGTSRFQETQYF
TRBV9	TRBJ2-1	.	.	TGTGCCAGCAGCGGCCTAGCGTACAGCTCCTACAATGAGCAGTTCTTC	CASSGLAYSSYNEQFF
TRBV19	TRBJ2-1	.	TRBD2	TGTGCCAGTAGTCTGGGACTAGCGGTAAATGAGCAGTTCTTC	CASSLGLAVNEQFF
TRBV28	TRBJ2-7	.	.	TGTGCCAGCAGTGCCGGCGGGACAGAGAAGTACGAGCAGTACTTC	CASSAGGTEKYEQYF
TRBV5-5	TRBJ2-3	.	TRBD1	TGTGCCAGCAGCTTGGAGGACAGGGGGGTCACAGATACGCAGTATTTT	CASSLEDRGVTDTQYF
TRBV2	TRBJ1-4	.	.	TGTGCCAGCAGTGATGGCAGGGGCTATGCAACTAATGAAAAACTGTTTTTT	CASSDGRGYATNEKLFF
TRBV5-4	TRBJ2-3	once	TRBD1	TGTGCCAGCAGCTTGCCACAGGGGAGCACAGATACGCAGTATTTT	CASSLPQGSTDTQYF
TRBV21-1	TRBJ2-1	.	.	TGTGCCAGCAGCTCCCGCACGGAGAAAGGGGACAGGGGCTACAATGAGCAGTTCTTC	CASSSRTEKGDRGYNEQFF
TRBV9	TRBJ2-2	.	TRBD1	TGTGCCAGCAGCCCCCAGGGGGACACCGGGGAGCTGTTTTTT	CASSPQGDTGELFF
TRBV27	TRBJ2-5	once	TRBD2	TGTGCCAGCAGTCCGTACACTAGCGTTCAAGAGACCCAGTACTTC	CASSPYTSVQETQYF
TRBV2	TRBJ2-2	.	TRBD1	TGTGCCAGCGGAGGACAGGGGGGTACCGGGGAGCTGTTTTTT	CASGGQGGTGELFF
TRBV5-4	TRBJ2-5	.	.	TGTGCCAGCAGCCCAAAACCTGGACAGCAAGAGACCCAGTACTTC	CASSPKPGQQETQYF
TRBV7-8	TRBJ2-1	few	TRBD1	TGTGCCAGCAGCTCCAGACAGGGTCCCTCCAATGAGCAGTTCTTC	CASSSRQGPSNEQFF
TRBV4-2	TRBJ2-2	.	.	TGTGCCAGCAGCCAAGATGTCAGTTCAAACACCGGGGAGCTGTTTTTT	CASSQDVSSNTGELFF